This T cell receptor beta chain was captured by sequencing in a study of OX40 agonist ivuxolimab in advanced cancers. As for the study in general: Partial response was recorded in three patients: one hepatocellular carcinoma and two cutaneous melanoma cases.

CDR1 MNHEY and CDR2 SMNVEV come from the germline V gene (reference sequence). V shed 6 bases and J shed 0 bases, with 7 bases lying between them. The CDR3 runs 13 residues. The data were produced by immunoSEQ multiplex PCR, yet TCRdb's version contains in-frame clones alone and is incomplete. Of approximately 70,000 clones listed, 80% to 95% are singletons. Autoimmune disease history or systemic immunosuppression barred patients. The sample here was CD4+ or CD8+ T cells sorted from blood, taken in a trial of the OX40 agonist ivuxolimab. This clonotype was obtained from an adult with an advanced solid tumor such as melanoma, head and neck, liver or kidney cancer. The rearrangement joins TRBV27 to TRBJ2-3; D gene unclear. The chain's CDR3 is CASRGISTDTQYF. The CDR3 bases are TGTGCCAGCAGGGGGATAAGCACAGATACGCAGTATTTT.